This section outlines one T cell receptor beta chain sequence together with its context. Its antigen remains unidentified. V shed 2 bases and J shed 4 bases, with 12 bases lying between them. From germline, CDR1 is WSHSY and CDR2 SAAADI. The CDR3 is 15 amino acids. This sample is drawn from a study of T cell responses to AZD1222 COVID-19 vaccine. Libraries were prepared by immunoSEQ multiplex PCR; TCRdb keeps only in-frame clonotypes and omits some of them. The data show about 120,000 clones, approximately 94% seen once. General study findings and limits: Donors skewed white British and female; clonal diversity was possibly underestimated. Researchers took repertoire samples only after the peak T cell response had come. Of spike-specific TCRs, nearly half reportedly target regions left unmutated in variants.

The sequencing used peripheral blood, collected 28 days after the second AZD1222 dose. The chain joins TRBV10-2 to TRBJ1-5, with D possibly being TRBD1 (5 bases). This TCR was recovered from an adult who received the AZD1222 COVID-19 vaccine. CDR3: CASSERGSLNQPQHF. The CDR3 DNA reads TGCGCCAGCAGTGAGAGGGGCAGCCTGAATCAGCCCCAGCATTTT.